Following are 3 T cell receptor beta chains from one sample sequenced in a study of T cell responses to AZD1222 COVID-19 vaccine. The method was immunoSEQ multiplex PCR; TCRdb's version includes in-frame clones alone and lacks a portion of them. In the table there are 150,000 to 180,000 clones, 90% of which are singletons. This specimen consisted of peripheral blood, obtained on day 0 of AZD1222 vaccination. The receptors were sampled from an adult in good health.

The V and J genes are TRBV29-1 and TRBJ1-2, with TRBD1 matching 7 bases. The CDR3 has 16 residues. The V segment lost 6 bases and the J segment 3 bases; nucleotides outside the gene matches: 16. Germline lookup yields CDR1 SQVTM and CDR2 ANQGSEA. The CDR3 DNA is TGCAGCGTACGCGGAGTAGGGGGCAATTCAGACTATGGCTACACCTTC. Residues: CSVRGVGGNSDYGYTF.

This sequence joins TRBV4-1 and TRBJ1-5; tentatively, D is TRBD1 (5 bases). Germline V gene data show CDR1 as MGHRA and CDR2 as YSYEKL. Trimming pared 0 bases from V and 7 bases from J, leaving 10 bases between. The CDR3 is made up of 14 amino acids. The CDR3 nucleotides read TGCGCCAGCAGCCAAGAGGGCGGGGGGCAGCCCCAGCATTTT. Its translation: CASSQEGGGQPQHF.

This clone was recorded once. This chain links TRBV4-3 with TRBJ1-1, with a tentative D call TRBD1 (5 bases). The ends were cut back, 5 bases at V and 7 bases at J, with 11 bases in the middle. Germline V CDR1 and CDR2: LGHNA, YSLEER. This CDR3 has 12 residues. CDR3 in DNA: TGCGCCAGCAGCTACCAGGGAGGTGAAGCTTTCTTT. This translates into CASSYQGGEAFF.